Below, 27 T cell receptor beta chains from the same sample are listed, as sequenced in a study of T cells in women clearing cervical HPV infection. Here immunoSEQ multiplex PCR was the method, and the copy in TCRdb shows in-frame clones only, minus some. The sample data list more than 20,000 clones. Sequenced input: blood buffy coat. The receptors derive from a woman aged 18 to 75 with a cervical HPV16 infection that either progressed to CIN3+ or cleared (not recorded which).

In regard to this clone: Read data end 3 residues before the CDR3 end; the end is taken from the germline J gene. This specimen includes other DNA sequences encoding the same CDR3. The rearrangement uses TRBV5-1 and TRBJ1-3; 8 positions match TRBD1. This CDR3 contains 16 residues. Germline values: CDR1 SGHRS, CDR2 YFSETQ. V lost 4 bases to trimming and J lost 0 bases; unmatched junction nucleotides: 6. The CDR3 region is CASSSNRGSSGNTIYF. Incomplete CDR3 DNA: TGCGCCAGCAGCAGTAACAGGGGGAGCTCTGGAAACACC.

Concerning this clone itself: The read is 3 residues too short to cover the CDR3 end, so that end is filled in from the germline J gene. V and J are TRBV5-4 and TRBJ2-3; 8 nucleotides line up with TRBD2. V lost 0 bases and J lost 3; bases outside the gene matches: 3. This CDR3 has 15 residues. Germline V gene lookup returns CDR1 SGHNT and CDR2 YYREEE (reference sequence). The sequenced CDR3 bases are TGTGCCAGCAGCTTGGCAAGCGGGAGAACAGATACG. Translated, it gives CASSLASGRTDT. The full CDR3 protein is CASSLASGRTDTQYF. The variable domain in full, completed from reference TRBV5-4 and TRBJ2-3, reads ETGVTQSPTHLIKTRGQQVTLRCSSQSGHNTVSWYQQALGQGPQFIFQYYREEENGRGNFPPRFSGLQFPNYSSELNVNALELDDSALYLCASSLASGRTDTQYFGPGTRLTVL.

As concerns this clone: The CDR3 end lies 3 residues beyond the end of the read and is filled in from the germline J gene. The chain recombines TRBV6-2 or TRBV6-3 with TRBJ1-4, with TRBD1 as a possible D gene (6 bases). The CDR3 sequence is 14 residues long. Per the germline V gene, CDR1 is MNHEY and CDR2 is SVGEGT. Trimming removed 5 bases at V and 4 bases at J, with 11 bases between. CDR3 protein: CASSPRGFNEKLFF. The CDR3 DNA, read in part, is TGTGCCAGCAGTCCCAGGGGTTTTAATGAAAAA.

About this clone itself: Coverage ceases 3 residues before the CDR3 finishes, and the germline J gene fills in the end. The chain carries TRBV5-6 and TRBJ2-7, with a possible D match to TRBD1 (5 bases). Trimming removed 5 bases at V and 3 bases at J, with 12 bases between. Germline CDR1 is SGHDT and CDR2 is YYEEEE. The CDR3 is 13 amino acids. The sequenced CDR3 bases are TGTGCCAGCAGTCCAACTCAGGGCTACGAG. This translates into CASSPTQGYE. The full CDR3 protein is CASSPTQGYEQYF.

Concerning this clone itself: The CDR3 extends 3 residues past the end of the read, so its final part is completed from the germline J gene. The V and J genes are TRBV7-9 and TRBJ2-1; TRBD1 matches 9 bases. Germline values: CDR1 SEHNR, CDR2 FQNEAQ (reference sequence). This CDR3 has 15 amino acids. Trimming at V came to 4 bases and at J to 4 bases, leaving 5 bases not matched to a gene. This CDR3 reads CASSWDRELYNEQFF. The sequenced CDR3 bases are TGTGCCAGCAGCTGGGACAGGGAACTTTACAATGAG.

Notes on this clone: The CDR3 goes on 3 residues after the read ends, and that part is filled in from the germline J gene. V is TRBV11-2 and J is TRBJ2-3; 8 bases line up with TRBD2. Unmatched junction bases numbered 8, after V lost 5 bases and J lost 4 bases. Per the germline V gene, CDR1 is SGHAT and CDR2 is FQNNGV. The CDR3 contains 15 residues. The CDR3 bases that were read are TGTGCCAGCAGCCTTAGCGGGGTTCAGTCAGATACG. It translates to CASSLSGVQSDT. The CDR3, in full, reads CASSLSGVQSDTQYF.

Details on this clone: With the read ending 3 residues before the CDR3 end, the germline J gene is used to fill in that end. The chain has TRBV20-1 and TRBJ2-3, with 14 bases identical to TRBD2. V lost 3 bases, J lost 3 bases, and 8 bases stayed unmatched. There are 17 residues in the CDR3. The germline V gene encodes CDR1 DFQATT and CDR2 SNEGSKA (reference sequence). CDR3 bases read: TGCAGTGCTAGGAGCGCCGGGACTAGCGGGGGTACAGATACG. This encodes CSARSAGTSGGTDT. The whole CDR3 sequence reads CSARSAGTSGGTDTQYF.

Concerning this clone: Read sequence stops 3 residues before the CDR3 end, and the germline J gene provides the missing end. The gene calls are TRBV2 and TRBJ1-5; D ambiguous. V lost 4 bases, J lost 0 bases, and 7 bases lay in between. CDR3 length: 14 residues. CDR1 and CDR2 (germline): SNHLY, FYNNEI. The CDR3 is CASSVLSSNQPQHF. Partial CDR3 DNA: TGTGCCAGCAGTGTCCTGTCTAGCAATCAGCCC.

Details on this clone: The CDR3 goes on 3 residues after the read ends, and that part is filled in from the germline J gene. The gene calls are TRBV5-1 and TRBJ2-6; 7 nucleotides line up with TRBD1. Germline trimming cut 2 bases from V and 0 bases from J; bases unmatched to any gene: 5. Per the germline V gene, CDR1 is SGHRS and CDR2 is YFSETQ. The CDR3 is made up of 17 amino acids. The CDR3 bases that were read are TGCGCCAGCAGCTTCACGACAGGGCCCTCTGGGGCCAACGTC. Translating gives CASSFTTGPSGANV. The entire CDR3 protein reads CASSFTTGPSGANVLTF. The whole variable domain, filled in from reference TRBV5-1 and TRBJ2-6, reads KAGVTQTPRYLIKTRGQQVTLSCSPISGHRSVSWYQQTPGQGLQFLFEYFSETQRNKGNFPGRFSGRQFSNSRSEMNVSTLELGDSALYLCASSFTTGPSGANVLTFGAGSRLTVL.

As concerns this clone: Read coverage stops 3 residues before the CDR3 terminus; the germline J gene supplies the remainder. This chain connects TRBV6-1 to TRBJ2-7, with TRBD2 matching over 7 bases. J gave up 2 bases and V 0 bases, and 4 bases lay outside the gene matches. The germline gives CDR1 MNHNS, CDR2 SASEGT. The CDR3 extends over 15 amino acids. CDR3 loop: CASSEAGGSPYEQYF. Incomplete CDR3 DNA: TGTGCCAGCAGTGAAGCGGGGGGGAGTCCCTACGAG.

As to this clone: The missing CDR3 end, 3 residues past where the read stops, is filled in from the germline J gene. The chain combines TRBV11-1 with TRBJ2-7; tentative D call: TRBD1 (6 bases). The CDR3 runs to 14 residues. Germline lookup yields CDR1 SGHAT and CDR2 FQDESV (reference sequence). Trimming took 6 bases from V and 2 from J, leaving 14 bases between them. The CDR3 sequence is CASSQEQGTYEQYF. CDR3 DNA, as far as it was read: TGTGCCAGCAGTCAAGAACAGGGTACCTACGAG.

In the case of this clone: The read ends 3 residues before the CDR3 terminus; that terminus is restored from the germline J gene. This chain connects TRBV10-1 to TRBJ2-2; D gene ambiguous. Germline CDR1 WNHNN, CDR2 SYGVQD (reference sequence). The V and J ends lost 0 bases and 1 base respectively, with 3 bases between them. This CDR3 region has 14 residues. The CDR3 region is CASSESGNTGELFF. CDR3 DNA, as far as it was read: TGCGCCAGCAGTGAGTCAGGGAACACCGGGGAG.

The CDR3 sequence is CASSDSYRDQPQHF. Incomplete CDR3 DNA: TGTGCCAGCAGTGATTCTTACAGGGATCAGCCC. V usage is TRBV6-1 and J usage is TRBJ1-5, with D maybe TRBD1 (6 bases). The observed sequence ends 3 residues before the CDR3 terminus, with the missing tail filled in from the germline J gene. This CDR3 has 14 residues. Germline V gene data show CDR1 as MNHNS and CDR2 as SASEGT. V gave up 3 bases and J gave up 5 bases, with 11 bases separating them.

Comments on this clone: The read is 3 residues too short to cover the CDR3 end, so that end is filled in from the germline J gene. The genes are TRBV20-1 and TRBJ2-3, with 7 bases that match TRBD2. This CDR3 comprises 13 residues. Germline CDR1 is DFQATT and CDR2 is SNEGSKA (reference sequence). CDR3 DNA (partial): TGCAGTGTTGTCACGACTGGGGGGGAGACG. Translation gives CSVVTTGGET. The whole CDR3 sequence reads CSVVTTGGETQYF.

With respect to this clone: The missing CDR3 end, 3 residues past where the read stops, is filled in from the germline J gene. The chain links TRBV19 to TRBJ2-2; 8 nucleotides align to TRBD1. Looked up from germline, CDR1 is LNHDA and CDR2 is SQIVND (reference sequence). The CDR3 has 13 amino acids. V was pared by 10 bases and J by 5 bases, with 6 bases of the junction left unmatched. The CDR3 protein is CATRQGSTGELFF. Partial CDR3 DNA: TGTGCCACCCGACAGGGGAGTACCGGGGAG.

Remarks on this clone: The read ends 3 residues shy of where the CDR3 ends; the end is completed using the germline J gene. The rearrangement joins TRBV30 to TRBJ2-2; D is unresolved. The CDR3 totals 13 residues. Germline V gene sequence: CDR1 GTSNPN, CDR2 SVGIG (reference sequence). Trimming took 8 bases from V and 2 from J, leaving 12 bases between them. The CDR3: CALPRLNTGELFF. CDR3 DNA (partial): TGTGCCCTGCCGAGACTTAACACCGGGGAG.

The CDR3 spells CASSLEVVSGQYF. The part of the CDR3 DNA that was read is TGTGCCAGCAGCTTAGAGGTAGTATCAGGT. The chain recombines TRBV7-9 with TRBJ2-4; D is unresolved. The read stops 3 residues short of the end of the CDR3; the missing end is completed from the germline J gene. CDR3 length: 13 residues. CDR1 and CDR2 from the germline V gene are SEHNR and FQNEAQ (reference sequence).

Incomplete CDR3 DNA: TGTGCCAGCTGGGGGGAGGGTAGCGGAAATGAG. It translates to CASWGEGSGNE. The complete CDR3 reads CASWGEGSGNEQFF. The V and J genes are TRBV28 and TRBJ2-1; 7 bases are a match to TRBD2. The CDR3 end lies 3 residues beyond the end of the read and is filled in from the germline J gene. The V gene end was trimmed by 8 bases and the J gene end by 7 bases; junction bases not matched to a gene: 11. This CDR3 spans 14 amino acids. Germline CDR1 reads MDHEN; CDR2 reads SYDVKM.

Note on this clone: With the read ending 3 residues before the CDR3 end, the germline J gene is used to fill in that end. The V call is TRBV6-1, the J call TRBJ1-2, with D possibly TRBD1 on 6 matching bases. CDR1 and CDR2 from the germline V gene are MNHNS and SASEGT. The CDR3 has 14 residues. The sequenced part of the CDR3 DNA is TGTGCCAGCAGTGAAGCGTGGAGGGGGAACGAC. Translated, it gives CASSEAWRGND. The whole CDR3 sequence reads CASSEAWRGNDYTF.

Here the CDR3 reads CASFNPGRDASYEQYF. The sequenced CDR3 bases are TGTGCCAGCTTTAATCCGGGCAGGGATGCCTCCTACGAG. The rearrangement uses TRBV2 and TRBJ2-7, with D tentatively TRBD1 (5 bases). The read halts 3 residues ahead of the CDR3 end, with the missing end drawn from the germline J gene. The V gene lost 8 bases and the J gene lost 0 bases, with 20 bases spanning the gap. The CDR3 totals 16 residues. Germline-derived CDR1 and CDR2 are SNHLY and FYNNEI.

Of note for this clone: The read terminates 3 residues ahead of where the CDR3 ends, so the germline J gene completes it. The rearrangement joins TRBV2 to TRBJ1-5, with 7 nucleotides matching TRBD1. Germline V gene data show CDR1 as SNHLY and CDR2 as FYNNEI. The J segment lost 4 bases and the V segment lost 6 bases, leaving 3 bases of the junction unmatched. This CDR3 is built from 13 residues. CDR3 bases read: TGTGCCAGCAGAGCACAGGGGAATCAGCCC. It translates to CASRAQGNQP. The whole CDR3 sequence reads CASRAQGNQPQHF.

As concerns this clone: The read is 3 residues too short to cover the CDR3 end, so that end is filled in from the germline J gene. This sequence joins TRBV6-4 and TRBJ2-2, with D hard to call. The germline V and J ends were trimmed by 6 bases and 3 bases, with 11 bases remaining between them. From germline, CDR1 is MRHNA and CDR2 SNTAGT. The CDR3 loop spans 14 amino acids. The sequenced part of the CDR3 DNA is TGTGCCAGCAGGGAAGGGTCCCACACCGGGGAG. Translated: CASREGSHTGE. The full CDR3 protein is CASREGSHTGELFF.

Points on this clone: The CDR3 end is not reached by the read, which stops 3 residues before it; the germline J gene fills it in. The V gene is TRBV5-1, the J gene TRBJ1-1; D perhaps matches TRBD1 (6 bases). Germline assignment: CDR1 SGHRS and CDR2 YFSETQ. Trimming left V 3 bases short and J 0 bases short, with 12 bases between. The CDR3 has 15 amino acids. The CDR3 sequence: CASSSRQAVNTEAFF. The sequenced CDR3 bases are TGCGCCAGCAGCTCCAGACAGGCGGTGAACACTGAA.

The part of the CDR3 DNA that was read is TGTGCCAGTAGTATCGCCGGTACGAACACCGGGGAG. Translation gives CASSIAGTNTGE. The entire CDR3 protein reads CASSIAGTNTGELFF. This chain joins TRBV19 and TRBJ2-2, with unresolved D. The CDR3 is cut off 3 residues early in the read; its end comes from the germline J gene. The CDR3 contains 15 residues. V lost 3 bases and J lost 0, with 8 bases in between. CDR1 is LNHDA, CDR2 SQIVND, per germline (reference sequence).

About this clone: The read halts 3 residues ahead of the CDR3 end, with the missing end drawn from the germline J gene. The genes are TRBV11-3 and TRBJ2-3; D perhaps matches TRBD2 (6 bases). The germline V gene encodes CDR1 SGHNT and CDR2 YENEEA. The CDR3 has 14 residues. CDR3 bases read: TGTGCCAGCAGTCAAGAGGCGGGGAGCGAGACG. Protein: CASSQEAGSET. The entire CDR3 is CASSQEAGSETQYF.

To note about this clone: The read ends 3 residues shy of where the CDR3 ends; the end is completed using the germline J gene. This chain connects TRBV4-2 to TRBJ2-3; 9 bases are shared with TRBD2. Trimming took 4 bases from V and 2 from J; bases not matched to a gene: 7. Germline CDR1 is LGHNA and CDR2 is YNFKEQ. This CDR3 has 16 residues. The CDR3 sequence: CASSPRLADITDTQYF. The sequenced part of the CDR3 DNA is TGTGCCAGCAGCCCCCGACTAGCGGATATCACAGATACG.

Worth noting for this clone: The CDR3 end falls 3 residues outside the read, so it is completed with the germline J gene. The rearrangement joins TRBV20-1 to TRBJ2-5; a weak D match, TRBD1 (5 bases). Trimming removed 4 bases at V and 1 base at J, with 10 bases between. This CDR3 region has 13 residues. Germline V CDR1 and CDR2: DFQATT, SNEGSKA (reference sequence). The DNA read from the CDR3 is TGCAGTGCTAACAGGTCGCCCCAAGAGACC. Its protein product is CSANRSPQET. The whole CDR3 sequence reads CSANRSPQETQYF.